The 30 T cell receptor beta chains below all came from one sample that was sequenced in a study of blood T cell repertoires in COVID-19. Produced via immunoSEQ multiplex PCR; TCRdb's table is partial and in-frame only. This table holds 200,000 to 300,000 clones, about 82% found once. The sample comprised peripheral blood. The receptors derive from a woman aged 60-75 years with active or convalescent COVID-19.

The chain recombines TRBV5-1 with TRBJ2-2; D is undetermined. CDR1 is SGHRS and CDR2 is YFSETQ in the germline V gene. This CDR3 region has 16 residues. V lost 1 base, J lost 2 bases, and 12 bases lay in between. The CDR3 DNA is TGCGCCAGCAGCTTGACACAGCTAACTAACACCGGGGAGCTGTTTTTT. It codes for CASSLTQLTNTGELFF.

V and J are TRBV7-2 and TRBJ2-2; 12 nucleotides line up with TRBD2. CDR1 is SGHTA and CDR2 is FQGNSA in the germline V gene. This CDR3 has 17 residues. V lost 5 bases, J lost 4 bases, and 8 bases stayed unmatched. CDR3 protein: CASSLTSGGGVTGELFF. The DNA of the CDR3 is TGTGCCAGCAGCCTGACTAGCGGGGGCGGGGTCACCGGGGAGCTGTTTTTT.

V gene TRBV5-4 combines with J gene TRBJ1-5; tentatively, D is TRBD1 (6 bases). CDR1 and CDR2 (germline): SGHNT, YYREEE (reference sequence). V was trimmed by 4 bases and J by 4 bases, leaving 12 bases between them. The CDR3 length is 14 residues. The chain's CDR3 is CASSQGGGNQPQHF. The CDR3 nucleotides are TGTGCCAGCAGCCAAGGGGGGGGGAATCAGCCCCAGCATTTT.

The chain recombines TRBV4-1 with TRBJ2-1, with TRBD2 identical over 12 bases. Germline loops: CDR1 MGHRA, CDR2 YSYEKL. The CDR3 is made up of 17 amino acids. After removal of 2 bases from V and 3 bases from J, the junction contained 5 bases not matched to a gene. The CDR3 loop reads CASSQSPTSGSYNEQFF. DNA for the CDR3: TGCGCCAGCAGCCAATCCCCGACTAGCGGGAGCTACAATGAGCAGTTCTTC.

The V gene is TRBV7-8, the J gene TRBJ2-5; 12 bases match TRBD2. After removal of 5 bases from V and 5 bases from J, the junction contained 9 bases not matched to a gene. Germline V gives CDR1 SGHVS, CDR2 FQNEAQ. There are 16 residues in the CDR3. The DNA for the CDR3 is TGTGCCAGCAGCACCGGACTAGCGGGACCGGGGGAGACCCAGTACTTC. Amino acids: CASSTGLAGPGETQYF.

The CDR3 DNA reads TGTGCCAGCAGTTTACGGCGGGAAGAGACCCAGTACTTC. This encodes CASSLRREETQYF. This chain links TRBV27 with TRBJ2-5, with TRBD2 as a possible D gene (5 bases). From germline, CDR1 is MNHEY and CDR2 SMNVEV (reference sequence). The CDR3 totals 13 residues. V lost 2 bases and J 3 bases, leaving 7 bases between the germline ends.

This chain links TRBV19 with TRBJ2-1; possible D gene TRBD1, 5 bases. The germline gives CDR1 LNHDA, CDR2 SQIVND (reference sequence). This CDR3 contains 14 residues. Trimming removed 3 bases at V and 5 bases at J, with 11 bases between. This CDR3 is CASSMKRGHNEQFF. The CDR3 nucleotides read TGTGCCAGTAGTATGAAAAGGGGCCACAATGAGCAGTTCTTC. The full variable domain, rest sourced from reference TRBV19 and TRBJ2-1, is DGGITQSPKYLFRKEGQNVTLSCEQNLNHDAMYWYRQDPGQGLRLIYYSQIVNDFQKGDIAEGYSVSREKKESFPLTVTSAQKNPTAFYLCASSMKRGHNEQFFGPGTRLTVL.

The rearrangement links TRBV6-5 to TRBJ1-4, with 7 bases lining up with TRBD1. The CDR3 spans 15 residues. V lost 7 bases to trimming and J lost 0 bases; unmatched junction nucleotides: 5. Germline CDR1 MNHEY, CDR2 SVGAGI. CDR3 sequence (DNA): TGTGCCAGCAAGGGGGCAGGCTCAACTAATGAAAAACTGTTTTTT. Protein sequence: CASKGAGSTNEKLFF.

Only a few counts were recorded for this clone. The sample carries other DNA sequences with the same CDR3. The chain combines TRBV19 with TRBJ1-6; the D gene is possibly TRBD1 (5 bases). V was clipped by 0 bases and J by 4 bases, with 7 bases between them. Germline values: CDR1 LNHDA, CDR2 SQIVND (reference sequence). CDR3 size: 15 residues. The CDR3 reads CASSIEGGYNSPLHF. The CDR3 DNA reads TGTGCCAGTAGTATAGAGGGGGGATATAATTCACCCCTCCACTTT. Using reference TRBV19 and TRBJ1-6 for the parts outside the CDR3, the full variable domain is DGGITQSPKYLFRKEGQNVTLSCEQNLNHDAMYWYRQDPGQGLRLIYYSQIVNDFQKGDIAEGYSVSREKKESFPLTVTSAQKNPTAFYLCASSIEGGYNSPLHFGNGTRLTVT.

This clone was recorded a few times. The chain links TRBV19 to TRBJ1-1; 10 positions agree with TRBD1. V lost 5 bases to trimming and J lost 0 bases; unmatched junction nucleotides: 9. Germline values: CDR1 LNHDA, CDR2 SQIVND (reference sequence). CDR3 length: 17 residues. CDR3 in amino acids: CASSFRDRGNMNTEAFF. The CDR3 DNA reads as TGTGCCAGTAGTTTCCGGGACAGGGGAAATATGAACACTGAAGCTTTCTTT.

The chain recombines TRBV2 with TRBJ1-4; no firm D call. Trimming cost V 3 bases and J 7 bases, with 15 bases left between them. Germline CDR1 SNHLY, CDR2 FYNNEI. There are 15 residues in the CDR3. CDR3 sequence: CASSETLRMGEKLFF. CDR3 sequence (DNA): TGTGCCAGCAGTGAGACGCTCAGGATGGGTGAAAAACTGTTTTTT.

V usage is TRBV28 and J usage is TRBJ2-6, with D tentatively TRBD1 (7 bases). The germline V gene has CDR1 MDHEN and CDR2 SYDVKM. Trimming cost V 6 bases and J 1 base, with 25 bases left between them. CDR3 size: 20 residues. The CDR3 region is CASRTGKGGRGLSGANVLTF. CDR3 nucleotides: TGTGCCAGCAGGACAGGAAAGGGAGGCAGGGGGTTATCTGGGGCCAACGTCCTGACTTTC. Supplemented by reference TRBV28 and TRBJ2-6, the full variable domain reads DVKVTQSSRYLVKRTGEKVFLECVQDMDHENMFWYRQDPGLGLRLIYFSYDVKMKEKGDIPEGYSVSREKKERFSLILESASTNQTSMYLCASRTGKGGRGLSGANVLTFGAGSRLTVL.

There are a few counts of this clone. Written as DNA, the CDR3 is TGTGCCAGCAGTGCAGGGTCCTTCGCAAGCAATCAGCCCCAGCATTTT. It specifies CASSAGSFASNQPQHF. V usage is TRBV11-2 and J usage is TRBJ1-5, with D perhaps matching TRBD1 (5 bases). V was cut by 6 bases and J by 1 base, with 16 bases left in between. Germline loops: CDR1 SGHAT, CDR2 FQNNGV. This CDR3 has 16 amino acids.

V and J are TRBV19 and TRBJ2-1; 11 nucleotides align to TRBD1. V lost 2 bases and J lost 6; bases outside the gene matches: 9. The CDR3 has 17 residues. CDR1 and CDR2 (germline): LNHDA, SQIVND (reference sequence). CDR3: CASSIIRGTGGSNEQFF. The CDR3 region has the DNA TGTGCCAGTAGTATAATACGGGGGACAGGGGGTTCCAATGAGCAGTTCTTC.

This chain links TRBV28 with TRBJ2-4, with D possibly TRBD1 on 7 matching bases. The V gene lost 5 bases and the J gene lost 9 bases, with 17 bases spanning the gap. The CDR3 covers 14 residues. Germline assignment: CDR1 MDHEN and CDR2 SYDVKM. The CDR3, as DNA: TGTGCCAGCAGTCCCCAGGGGGTGGGAGGCATTCAGTACTTC. Its protein product is CASSPQGVGGIQYF.

The chain combines TRBV2 with TRBJ1-1; perhaps TRBD1 as D (5 bases). V was pared by 8 bases and J by 6 bases, with 22 bases between. The CDR3 is made up of 15 amino acids. Per the germline V gene, CDR1 is SNHLY and CDR2 is FYNNEI. CDR3 residues: CASAGGVPPVAEAFF. CDR3 DNA: TGTGCCAGCGCCGGAGGGGTCCCCCCGGTGGCTGAAGCTTTCTTT.

The J gene is TRBJ2-1, the V gene TRBV5-4, with TRBD1 identical over 7 bases. The CDR3 runs to 13 residues. The junction had 5 bases not matched to a gene; V was cut back by 6 bases and J by 5 bases. Germline V lookup: CDR1 SGHNT, CDR2 YYREEE (reference sequence). CDR3 coding DNA: TGTGCCAGCAACGACAGGGTCCACAATGAGCAGTTCTTC. It yields the protein CASNDRVHNEQFF.

The chain recombines TRBV7-8 with TRBJ2-7; 10 bases line up with TRBD2. CDR1 and CDR2 from the germline V gene are SGHVS and FQNEAQ. This CDR3 region has 15 residues. J gave up 2 bases and V 4 bases, and 5 bases lay outside the gene matches. The DNA for the CDR3 is TGTGCCAGCAGCTCTGGACTAGCGGCTACCTACGAGCAGTACTTC. Protein product: CASSSGLAATYEQYF. Full variable domain (missing parts from reference TRBV7-8 and TRBJ2-7): GAGVSQSPRYKVAKRGQDVALRCDPISGHVSLFWYQQALGQGPEFLTYFQNEAQLDKSGLPSDRFFAERPEGSVSTLKIQRTQQEDSAVYLCASSSGLAATYEQYFGPGTRLTVT.

This chain links TRBV7-9 with TRBJ2-3; 7 bases are shared with TRBD2. Trimming at V came to 2 bases and at J to 3 bases, leaving 17 bases not matched to a gene. Looked up from germline, CDR1 is SEHNR and CDR2 is FQNEAQ (reference sequence). The CDR3 covers 19 residues. The CDR3 nucleotides read TGTGCCAGCAGCTTATTCCCCACCCCGCGCGGGAGTGTTACAGATACGCAGTATTTT. Protein sequence: CASSLFPTPRGSVTDTQYF.

The rearrangement uses TRBV5-6 and TRBJ2-7; TRBD2 matches at 7 bases. The CDR3 sequence is 14 residues long. Germline CDR1 SGHDT, CDR2 YYEEEE. The J segment lost 6 bases and the V segment lost 5 bases, leaving 11 bases of the junction unmatched. The CDR3 region is CASSSGGTVGEQYF. The CDR3 nucleotides read TGTGCCAGCAGTTCGGGAGGTACTGTGGGCGAGCAGTACTTC.

The chain joins TRBV27 to TRBJ1-6, with a tentative D call TRBD1 (5 bases). CDR3 size: 16 residues. CDR1 and CDR2 (germline): MNHEY, SMNVEV (reference sequence). The germline V and J ends were trimmed by 5 bases and 0 bases, with 11 bases remaining between them. CDR3 protein: CASSPTASSYNSPLHF. The CDR3 region has the DNA TGTGCCAGCAGTCCGACAGCGAGCTCCTATAATTCACCCCTCCACTTT.

This chain uses TRBV4-1 with TRBJ1-6; 7 nucleotides agree with TRBD1. CDR3 length: 18 residues. The V gene end was trimmed by 1 base and the J gene end by 7 bases; junction bases not matched to a gene: 13. Germline CDR1 MGHRA, CDR2 YSYEKL. The CDR3 DNA sequence: TGCGCCAGCAGCCAAGGCCTGGTGGCAGGGGGGAGGAATTCACCCCTCCACTTT. Protein sequence: CASSQGLVAGGRNSPLHF.

The chain has TRBV11-2 and TRBJ2-1, with 7 bases that match TRBD2. The CDR3 loop spans 16 amino acids. Germline CDR1 and CDR2: SGHAT and FQNNGV. J gave up 5 bases and V 5 bases, and 12 bases lay outside the gene matches. The CDR3: CASSLVFASGNNEQFF. CDR3 DNA sequence: TGTGCCAGCAGCCTCGTCTTTGCTAGCGGAAACAATGAGCAGTTCTTC.

The V and J genes are TRBV12-5 and TRBJ2-2; D possibly corresponds to TRBD1 (5 bases). The ends were cut back, 1 base at V and 6 bases at J, with 6 bases in the middle. The CDR3 runs 13 residues. Germline CDR1 LGHNT, CDR2 FRNRAP. CDR3 DNA: TGTGCTAGTGGTTTGGAACAGGCCGGGGAGCTGTTTTTT. The encoded protein is CASGLEQAGELFF.

This clone was detected once. The chain is built from TRBV5-1 and TRBJ1-1; D unresolved. CDR1 is SGHRS, CDR2 YFSETQ, per germline. The CDR3 is 15 amino acids. V was trimmed by 4 bases and J by 1 base, leaving 14 bases between them. This CDR3 reads CASSPRRQQNTEAFF. The CDR3 nucleotides read TGCGCCAGCAGCCCCCGGCGACAACAGAACACTGAAGCTTTCTTT.

This chain uses TRBV7-9 with TRBJ2-3, with 8 bases fitting TRBD1. CDR1 is SEHNR and CDR2 is FQNEAQ in the germline V gene (reference sequence). Trimming took 1 base from V and 5 from J; bases not matched to a gene: 2. The CDR3 is made up of 14 amino acids. The chain's CDR3 is CASSLVGTGDTQYF. The CDR3 nucleotides read TGTGCCAGCAGCTTAGTCGGGACAGGAGATACGCAGTATTTT. Looking up the rest from reference TRBV7-9 and TRBJ2-3 gives the full variable domain: DTGVSQNPRHKITKRGQNVTFRCDPISEHNRLYWYRQTLGQGPEFLTYFQNEAQLEKSRLLSDRFSAERPKGSFSTLEIQRTEQGDSAMYLCASSLVGTGDTQYFGPGTRLTVL.

The chain uses TRBV11-2 and TRBJ1-1; TRBD1 matches 10 bases. After removal of 5 bases from V and 5 bases from J, the junction contained 5 bases not matched to a gene. Germline CDR1 reads SGHAT; CDR2 reads FQNNGV. The CDR3 is made up of 14 amino acids. The CDR3 DNA reads as TGTGCCAGCAGCCCGGGACAGGGGAGAACTGAAGCTTTCTTT. Amino acids: CASSPGQGRTEAFF.

V and J are TRBV11-3 and TRBJ2-7; maybe TRBD1 (5 bases). Germline assignment: CDR1 SGHNT and CDR2 YENEEA. The V gene lost 9 bases and the J gene lost 5 bases, with 17 bases spanning the gap. CDR3 length: 13 amino acids. The CDR3 loop reads CASSGLGAHEQYF. The CDR3, as DNA: TGTGCCAGTTCCGGGTTAGGGGCCCACGAGCAGTACTTC.

The genes are TRBV30 and TRBJ1-3; the D gene is possibly TRBD1 (5 bases). Deletions cut 0 bases from V and 0 bases from J, with 12 bases between. The CDR3 has 16 residues. Germline lookup yields CDR1 GTSNPN and CDR2 SVGIG (reference sequence). The CDR3, as DNA: TGTGCCTGGAGTGTGGGAGGGGCGATCTCTGGAAACACCATATATTTT. It encodes CAWSVGGAISGNTIYF.

This clone appeared once. The J gene is TRBJ2-7, the V gene TRBV27; TRBD1 matches at 7 bases. Germline CDR1 reads MNHEY; CDR2 reads SMNVEV (reference sequence). The trim removed 4 bases at V and 0 bases at J, leaving 9 bases unmatched. The CDR3 contains 16 residues. CDR3 coding DNA: TGTGCCAGCAGTTCCAAGGACAGGAAATTCTCCTACGAGCAGTACTTC. Amino acids: CASSSKDRKFSYEQYF.